The rows below give T cell receptor beta chains drawn from one sample of a study of cytomegalovirus exposure and HLA in healthy donors. Assay used: immunoSEQ multiplex PCR; TCRdb lists only in-frame clones, some missing. The sample lists tens of thousands of clones, roughly 80% seen once, with around 7% in the top ten. The sample consisted of PBMCs. The receptors stem from a woman between 40 and 50 years old in good health and CMV-seronegative. CDR3s include the opening cysteine and the closing phenylalanine or tryptophan. D genes are given only for firm matches. Clone size is given for some rows only: seen once, a few or many times, or a class if the clone is expanded.

J gene | clone size | V gene | D gene | CDR3 DNA | CDR3 protein
TRBJ2-1 | . | TRBV11-2 | TRBD1 | TGTGCCAGCAGCTTAGTGGGGGGACAGGGTCCCTACAATGAGCAGTTCTTC | CASSLVGGQGPYNEQFF
TRBJ2-2 | . | TRBV25-1 | TRBD2 | TGTGCCAGCAGTGAATCGGGGGGGCGCGAATTTCACGGGGAGCTGTTTTTT | CASSESGGREFHGELFF
TRBJ2-7 | . | TRBV5-6 | TRBD2 | TGTGCCAGCAGCTTCGGGGGGGGCCCCCACGAGCAGTACTTC | CASSFGGGPHEQYF
TRBJ2-1 | few | TRBV6-5 | TRBD2 | TGTGCCAGCAGTCAATTGGCGGGAGCAGTCAATGAGCAGTTCTTC | CASSQLAGAVNEQFF
TRBJ1-2 | . | TRBV7-9 | . | TGTTCCAGCAGCTGGGGCAGCGATGGCTACACCTTC | CSSSWGSDGYTF
TRBJ2-7 | . | TRBV29-1 | TRBD1 | TGCAGCGTTGGGGGACAGGGATCTTCGTACTTC | CSVGGQGSSYF
TRBJ1-1 | few | TRBV5-5 | . | TGTGCCAGCAGCCTACGGGACATGTACACTGAAGCTTTCTTT | CASSLRDMYTEAFF
TRBJ2-5 | . | TRBV28 | TRBD2 | TGTGCCAGCACTAGCGGGAGGGCCTTGGAGACCCAGTACTTC | CASTSGRALETQYF
TRBJ2-5 | once | TRBV4-1 | . | TGCGCCAGCAGCCAAGGATTTAGAGAGACCCAGTACTTC | CASSQGFRETQYF
TRBJ2-1 | . | TRBV5-1 | . | TGCGCCAGCAGCTTGGGGTTGAGCTCCTACAATGAGCAGTTCTTC | CASSLGLSSYNEQFF
TRBJ2-2 | once | TRBV29-1 | TRBD1 | TGCAGCGCCGACAGGGTGGACACCGGGGAGCTGTTTTTT | CSADRVDTGELFF
TRBJ2-7 | few | TRBV6-1 | . | TGTGCCAGCAGTGAAGCGGTGTCAGTCAGCTCCTACGAGCAGTACTTC | CASSEAVSVSSYEQYF
TRBJ2-3 | . | TRBV6-1 | TRBD1 | TGTGCCAGCTCGGTGGGACAGGCCAGCACTGAGCAGTATTTT | CASSVGQASTEQYF
TRBJ2-7 | . | TRBV7-9 | TRBD1 | TGTGCCAGCAGCTTCCAGACAGGGACCTACGAGCAGTACTTC | CASSFQTGTYEQYF
TRBJ1-2 | . | TRBV28 | . | TGTGCCAGCAGATCCCGGACGGGGGGCTACACCTTC | CASRSRTGGYTF
TRBJ2-1 | . | TRBV7-9 | . | TGTGCCAGCAGCGGAGACAGACCCCGCCGCAATGAGCAGTTCTTC | CASSGDRPRRNEQFF
TRBJ1-5 | . | TRBV2 | TRBD1 | TGTGCCAGCAGCCCTAGCAGGGACAGGCGTGGCGGTAGCAATCAGCCCCAGCATTTT | CASSPSRDRRGGSNQPQHF
TRBJ2-5 | once | TRBV6-1 | TRBD2 | TGTGCCAGCAGTGAATTGGCGGGAGGCCCAGAGACCCAGTACTTC | CASSELAGGPETQYF
TRBJ1-3 | . | TRBV5-6 | . | TGTGCCAGCAGCCCGGGGGGCCGGGGGACAATCGGAAACACCATATATTTT | CASSPGGRGTIGNTIYF
TRBJ1-5 | . | TRBV15 | . | TGTGCCACCAGCAGAGCTATGGACAAACATCAGCCCCAGCATTTT | CATSRAMDKHQPQHF
TRBJ1-3 | few | TRBV6-1 | . | TGTGCCAGCAATCGACAGTTCTCTGGAAACACCATATATTTT | CASNRQFSGNTIYF
TRBJ2-3 | . | TRBV14 | . | TGTGCCAGCAGCCAAGTGCCCGCCGGTACGCAGTATTTT | CASSQVPAGTQYF
TRBJ2-1 | . | TRBV19 | . | TGTGCCAGTAGTATTTCGACAGGCAATGAGCAGTTCTTC | CASSISTGNEQFF
TRBJ1-5 | . | TRBV6-6 | . | TGTGCCAGCAGTCCCTGGACATTGGGTCGGGATCAGCCCCAGCATTTT | CASSPWTLGRDQPQHF
TRBJ2-5 | . | TRBV7-9 | . | TGTGCCAGCAGCTTACAGGACTGGTACCAAGAGACCCAGTACTTC | CASSLQDWYQETQYF
TRBJ2-7 | . | TRBV7-9 | TRBD2 | TGTGCCAGCAGCTTCACTAGCGGGAGTTACGAGCAGCACTTC | CASSFTSGSYEQHF
TRBJ2-6 | . | TRBV6-1 | TRBD1 | TGTGCCAGCAGTGAACACAGGGGGTCCGGGGCCAACGTCCTGACTTTC | CASSEHRGSGANVLTF
TRBJ1-1 | few | TRBV30 | . | TGTGCCTGGACCGCGGGAGGGGGTAACACTGAAGCTTTCTTT | CAWTAGGGNTEAFF
TRBJ2-7 | . | TRBV30 | TRBD1 | TGTGCCTGGAGTGTACGTTGGACAGGGAAGATGAGTACGGACGAGCAGTACTTC | CAWSVRWTGKMSTDEQYF
TRBJ2-5 | . | TRBV6-1 | TRBD2 | TGTGCCACCTCGGGGGGTTCGGAGACCCAGTACTTC | CATSGGSETQYF
TRBJ1-1 | once | TRBV19 | . | TGTGCCAGTAGTAGCAGGACTGAAGCTTTCTTT | CASSSRTEAFF
TRBJ2-3 | . | TRBV9 | TRBD2 | TGTGCCAGCAGCCCCTCGACTAGCGGGCCCACAGATACGCAGTATTTT | CASSPSTSGPTDTQYF
TRBJ1-1 | few | TRBV5-4 | TRBD1 | TGTGCCAGCAGTTCACCCCGACAGGGGATGAACACTGAAGCTTTCTTT | CASSSPRQGMNTEAFF
TRBJ2-3 | few | TRBV30 | . | TGTGCCTGGAGTGTACAGAGTGGATTTACGCAGTATTTT | CAWSVQSGFTQYF
TRBJ1-5 | . | TRBV5-1 | . | TGCGCCCGCAGCTTGCGTCCAGGGAATGTTGGGGCCCAGCATTTT | CARSLRPGNVGAQHF
TRBJ2-3 | . | TRBV19 | . | TGTGCCAGTAGTATAGATTTTGACAGACGAGATACGCAGTATTTT | CASSIDFDRRDTQYF
TRBJ1-1 | . | TRBV27 | . | TGTGCCAGCAGTTTTTCTAACAGGGACACTGAAGCTTTCTTT | CASSFSNRDTEAFF
TRBJ1-1 | . | TRBV5-5 | . | TGTGCCAGCAGCTTGGGACAGAAGAACACTGAAGCTTTCTTT | CASSLGQKNTEAFF
TRBJ2-1 | . | TRBV7-3 | . | TGTGCCAGCAGCTCCCCTCCCAAGCTAGGATACAATGAGCAGTTCTTC | CASSSPPKLGYNEQFF
TRBJ2-1 | few | TRBV25-1 | . | TGTGCCACAGGAGTCGAGGGGGGGATCTACAATGAGCAGTTCTTC | CATGVEGGIYNEQFF
TRBJ1-5 | . | TRBV28 | TRBD1 | TGTGCCAGCAGTTCAGCCCGACAGGGGAACAATCAGCCCCAGCATTTT | CASSSARQGNNQPQHF
TRBJ2-5 | . | TRBV7-9 | . | TGTGCCAGCAGCTTACCACTACAAGAGACCCAGTACTTC | CASSLPLQETQYF
TRBJ2-7 | . | TRBV2 | TRBD1 | TGTGCCAGCCCTGGACAGGACGAGCAGTACTTC | CASPGQDEQYF
TRBJ1-1 | . | TRBV7-9 | . | TGTGCCAGCAGCCATAGACAGAACACTGAAGCTTTCTTT | CASSHRQNTEAFF
TRBJ2-5 | once | TRBV25-1 | TRBD2 | TGTGCCAGCAGTGAGGGGACTAGCATTTACCAAGAGACCCAGTACTTC | CASSEGTSIYQETQYF
TRBJ1-2 | . | TRBV7-2 | . | TGTGCCAGCAGCTCTGCAGCCCGGGGATTGGGTGGCTACACCTTC | CASSSAARGLGGYTF
TRBJ2-6 | . | TRBV27 | . | TGTGCCAGCAAGGAAAGGGGGTCTGGGGCCAACGTCCTGACTTTC | CASKERGSGANVLTF
TRBJ1-5 | . | TRBV7-2 | . | TGTGCCAGCAGCTCTCAATCCGGACAGCATCAGCCCCAGCATTTT | CASSSQSGQHQPQHF
TRBJ1-3 | once | TRBV6-1 | . | TGTGCCAGCAGTGTTGGGGGCCACACCATATATTTT | CASSVGGHTIYF
TRBJ2-2 | . | TRBV2 | TRBD1 | TGTGCCAGCAGGGGGACAGGGGGGGCCGGGGAGCTGTTTTTT | CASRGTGGAGELFF
TRBJ2-1 | few | TRBV28 | . | TGTGCCAGCCCTGGAGGTGATGGTTACAATGAGCAGTTCTTC | CASPGGDGYNEQFF
TRBJ1-2 | . | TRBV5-6 | . | TGTGCCAGCAGCCCCGACAGGCTCTATGGCTACACCTTC | CASSPDRLYGYTF
TRBJ2-7 | few | TRBV7-8 | TRBD1 | TGTGCCAGCAGCCTCCCGGGACAGGGCGCCGAGCAGTACTTC | CASSLPGQGAEQYF
TRBJ2-2 | . | TRBV5-1 | TRBD2 | TGCGCCAGCAGCTCGACTAGCGGAAACACCGGGGAGCTGTTTTTT | CASSSTSGNTGELFF
TRBJ2-7 | . | TRBV11-3 | TRBD1 | TGTGCCAGCAGCCGTGACAGGGACGAGCAGTACTTC | CASSRDRDEQYF